Only one count was recorded for the clone carrying this T cell receptor beta chain. This sample is drawn from a study of control samples from healthy donors and cancer patients. The germline CDR1 and CDR2 sequences are LGHNA and YNFKEQ. The trim removed 0 bases at V and 5 bases at J, leaving 8 bases unmatched. This CDR3 comprises 16 residues. Assay: immunoSEQ multiplex PCR; the TCRdb copy retains only in-frame clones and omits some. The table shows some 120,000 clones, with 80% to 95% occurring only once. Sequenced material: blood. The V call is TRBV4-2, the J call TRBJ2-5; TRBD2 agrees at 8 bases. The receptor's source is a man between 18 and 35 years old in good health. CDR3 DNA sequence: TGTGCCAGCAGCCAAGATTTTGGACTAGCCATGGAGACCCAGTACTTC. As protein: CASSQDFGLAMETQYF.